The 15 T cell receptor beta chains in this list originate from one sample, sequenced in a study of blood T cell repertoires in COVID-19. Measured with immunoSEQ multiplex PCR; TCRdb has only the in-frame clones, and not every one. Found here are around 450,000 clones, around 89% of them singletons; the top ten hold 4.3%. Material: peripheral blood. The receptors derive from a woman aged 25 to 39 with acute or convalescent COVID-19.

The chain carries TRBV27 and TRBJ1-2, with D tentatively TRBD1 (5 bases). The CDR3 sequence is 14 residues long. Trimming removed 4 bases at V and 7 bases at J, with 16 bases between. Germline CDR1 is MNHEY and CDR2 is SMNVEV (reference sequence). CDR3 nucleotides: TGTGCCAGCAGTTCACCCTCAGGGTACACTGGCTACACCTTC. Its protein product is CASSSPSGYTGYTF.

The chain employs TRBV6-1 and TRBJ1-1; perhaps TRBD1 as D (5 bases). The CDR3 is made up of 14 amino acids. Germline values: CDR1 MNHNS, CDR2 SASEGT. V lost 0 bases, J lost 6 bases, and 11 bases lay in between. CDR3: CASSEAGTGAEAFF. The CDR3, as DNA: TGTGCCAGCAGTGAAGCGGGGACGGGGGCTGAAGCTTTCTTT.

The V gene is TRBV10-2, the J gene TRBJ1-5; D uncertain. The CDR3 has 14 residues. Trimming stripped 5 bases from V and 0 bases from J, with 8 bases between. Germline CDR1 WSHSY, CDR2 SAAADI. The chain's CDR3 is CASSMANSNQPQHF. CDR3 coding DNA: TGCGCCAGCAGTATGGCCAATAGCAATCAGCCCCAGCATTTT.

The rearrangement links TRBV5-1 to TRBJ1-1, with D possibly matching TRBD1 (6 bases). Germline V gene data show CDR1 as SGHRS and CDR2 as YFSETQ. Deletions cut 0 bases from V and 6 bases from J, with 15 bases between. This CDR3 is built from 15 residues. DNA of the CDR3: TGCGCCAGCAGCTTGGATCACAGGGCATTCCCTGAAGCTTTCTTT. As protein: CASSLDHRAFPEAFF.

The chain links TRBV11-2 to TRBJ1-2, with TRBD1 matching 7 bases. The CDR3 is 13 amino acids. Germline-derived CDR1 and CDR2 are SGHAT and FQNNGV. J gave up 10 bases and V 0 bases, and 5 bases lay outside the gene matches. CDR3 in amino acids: CASSLDGTVDYTF. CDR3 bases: TGTGCCAGCAGCTTAGACGGGACAGTTGACTACACCTTC.

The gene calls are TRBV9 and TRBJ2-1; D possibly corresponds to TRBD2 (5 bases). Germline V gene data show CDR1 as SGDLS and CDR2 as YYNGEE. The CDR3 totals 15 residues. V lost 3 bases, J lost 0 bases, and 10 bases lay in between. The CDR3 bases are TGTGCCAGCAGCGCTAGGACTTCCTCCTACAATGAGCAGTTCTTC. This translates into CASSARTSSYNEQFF.

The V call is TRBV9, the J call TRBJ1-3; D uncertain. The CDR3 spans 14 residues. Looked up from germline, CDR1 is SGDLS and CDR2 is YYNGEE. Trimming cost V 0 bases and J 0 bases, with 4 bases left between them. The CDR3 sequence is CASSVERSGNTIYF. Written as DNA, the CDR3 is TGTGCCAGCAGCGTAGAGCGCTCTGGAAACACCATATATTTT.

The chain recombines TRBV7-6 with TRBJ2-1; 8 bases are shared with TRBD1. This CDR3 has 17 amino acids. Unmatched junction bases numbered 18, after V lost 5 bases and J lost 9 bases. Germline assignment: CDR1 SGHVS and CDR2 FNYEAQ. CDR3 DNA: TGTGCCAGCAGCCTGACCGTAGGACAGGGTCGTTTGGCTGAGCAGTTCTTC. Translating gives CASSLTVGQGRLAEQFF.

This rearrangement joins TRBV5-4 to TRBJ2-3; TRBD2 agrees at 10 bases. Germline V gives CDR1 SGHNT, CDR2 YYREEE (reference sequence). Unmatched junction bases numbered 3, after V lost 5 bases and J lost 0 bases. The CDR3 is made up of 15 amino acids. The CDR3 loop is CASSWTSGSTDTQYF. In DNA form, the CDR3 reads TGTGCCAGCAGTTGGACTAGCGGAAGCACAGATACGCAGTATTTT. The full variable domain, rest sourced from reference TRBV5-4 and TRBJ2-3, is ETGVTQSPTHLIKTRGQQVTLRCSSQSGHNTVSWYQQALGQGPQFIFQYYREEENGRGNFPPRFSGLQFPNYSSELNVNALELDDSALYLCASSWTSGSTDTQYFGPGTRLTVL.

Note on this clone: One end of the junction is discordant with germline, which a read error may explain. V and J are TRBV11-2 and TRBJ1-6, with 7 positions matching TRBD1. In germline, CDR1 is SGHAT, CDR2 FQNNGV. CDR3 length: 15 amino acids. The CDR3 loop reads CASSLARGHNSPLHF. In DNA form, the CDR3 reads TGTGCCAGCAGCTTAGCTAGGGGGCATAACTCACCCCTCCACTTT.

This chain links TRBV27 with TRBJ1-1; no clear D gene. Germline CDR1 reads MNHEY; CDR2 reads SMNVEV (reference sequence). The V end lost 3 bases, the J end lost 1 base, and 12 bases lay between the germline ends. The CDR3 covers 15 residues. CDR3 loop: CASSFLADSNTEAFF. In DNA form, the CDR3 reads TGTGCCAGCAGTTTCCTGGCAGATTCGAACACTGAAGCTTTCTTT.

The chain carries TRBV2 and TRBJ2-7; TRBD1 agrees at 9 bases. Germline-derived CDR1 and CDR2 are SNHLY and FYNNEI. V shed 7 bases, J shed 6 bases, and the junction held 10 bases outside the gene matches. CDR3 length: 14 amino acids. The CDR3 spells CASTQEQGAFEQYF. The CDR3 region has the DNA TGTGCCAGCACCCAGGAACAGGGGGCCTTCGAGCAGTACTTC.

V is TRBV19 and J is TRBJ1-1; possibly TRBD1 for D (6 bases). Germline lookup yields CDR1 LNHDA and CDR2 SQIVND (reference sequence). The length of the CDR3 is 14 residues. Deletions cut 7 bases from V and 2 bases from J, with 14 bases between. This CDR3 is CASTPGHLNTEAFF. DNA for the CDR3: TGTGCCAGTACCCCGGGACACTTAAACACTGAAGCTTTCTTT.

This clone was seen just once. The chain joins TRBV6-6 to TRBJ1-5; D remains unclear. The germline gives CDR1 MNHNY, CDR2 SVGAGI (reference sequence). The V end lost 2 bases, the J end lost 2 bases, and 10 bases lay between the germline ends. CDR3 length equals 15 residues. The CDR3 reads CASSYKENRNQPQHF. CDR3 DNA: TGTGCCAGCAGTTACAAGGAGAACCGCAATCAGCCCCAGCATTTT.

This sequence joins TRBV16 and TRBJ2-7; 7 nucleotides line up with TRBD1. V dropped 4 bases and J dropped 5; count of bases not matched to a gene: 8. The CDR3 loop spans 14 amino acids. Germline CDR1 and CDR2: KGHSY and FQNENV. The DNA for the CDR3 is TGTGCCAGCAGCCGAATGGGACAGTCAAACGAGCAGTACTTC. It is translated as CASSRMGQSNEQYF.